This entry concerns a single TCR beta chain. Under the authors' procedure: By means of reference gene primer amplification, nucleated cell counts were estimated. Sequencing was performed with immunoSEQ multiplex PCR; in TCRdb, only in-frame clones are kept and a portion is missing. The V and J calls and the clone size are those of that table, but D and trimming were determined from the DNA. Among around 190,000 clones listed, 76% were seen once. The sample is drawn from a study of blood T cell repertoires in COVID-19. With 5 bases removed from V and 6 bases from J, the gap between germline ends came to 17 bases. Per germline, CDR1 SGHRS and CDR2 YFSETQ. CDR3 length: 14 residues.

The rearrangement uses TRBV5-1 and TRBJ1-1, with TRBD1 as a possible D gene (5 bases). The sequenced sample consisted of PBMCs or T cells enriched from blood (not recorded which). This clonotype originated in a woman between 50 and 59 years old with acute COVID-19. For the CDR3, the DNA is TGCGCCAGCAGGTCACCGGGCGGAGGGGCTGAAGCTTTCTTT. Protein sequence: CASRSPGGGAEAFF. Together with reference TRBV5-1 and TRBJ1-1, the CDR3 gives the full variable domain: KAGVTQTPRYLIKTRGQQVTLSCSPISGHRSVSWYQQTPGQGLQFLFEYFSETQRNKGNFPGRFSGRQFSNSRSEMNVSTLELGDSALYLCASRSPGGGAEAFFGQGTRLTVV.